A single sample gave rise to the 28 T cell receptor beta chains below, sequenced in a study of siplizumab effects on memory and regulatory T cells. Sequenced by immunoSEQ multiplex PCR; TCRdb stores in-frame clones only, minus some. The repertoire has tens of thousands of clones, roughly 93% of them found once; the top ten carry 6.5%. Sequencing input: CD8+ T cells sorted from blood. Receptors were obtained from a human donor in good health.

The CDR3 region has the DNA TGTGCCAGCTCCTTATTGACCCCCTACGAGCAGTACTTC. Amino acids: CASSLLTPYEQYF. The V and J genes are TRBV6-1 and TRBJ2-7; no clear D gene. The CDR3 has 13 residues. Trimming removed 8 bases from V and 2 bases from J, with 13 bases in between. Germline CDR1 and CDR2: MNHNS and SASEGT.

V gene TRBV14 combines with J gene TRBJ2-1, with a tentative D call TRBD2 (6 bases). CDR3 length equals 13 residues. Trimming left V 3 bases short and J 15 bases short, with 18 bases between. Germline V gene lookup returns CDR1 SGHDN and CDR2 FVKESK. The CDR3 DNA reads TGTGCCAGCAGCCAGACCGGGTCGGGGGAACCGTTCTTC. This encodes CASSQTGSGEPFF.

V gene TRBV19 combines with J gene TRBJ2-3, with D perhaps matching TRBD1 or TRBD2 (6 bases each). V lost 3 bases, J lost 2 bases, and 15 bases lay in between. Germline V gives CDR1 LNHDA, CDR2 SQIVND (reference sequence). This CDR3 has 16 amino acids. The DNA for the CDR3 is TGTGCCAGTAGTATGGCTACGGGGGCGTACACAGATACGCAGTATTTT. As protein: CASSMATGAYTDTQYF.

V is TRBV2 and J is TRBJ2-7; D could derive from TRBD1 or TRBD2 (5 bases each). Trimming pared 3 bases from V and 2 bases from J, leaving 14 bases between. Germline V gene data show CDR1 as SNHLY and CDR2 as FYNNEI. The CDR3 is 15 amino acids. The CDR3 nucleotides are TGTGCCAGCAGTGACCCGGGACCGAGGACCTACGAGCAGTACTTC. Translating gives CASSDPGPRTYEQYF.

The gene calls are TRBV21-1 and TRBJ2-1; the D segment call TRBD2 is taken from the table without a DNA check. TRBV21-1 corresponds to a pseudogene. The CDR3 is made up of 16 amino acids. The CDR3 loop is CASSLGIACRGNEQFF. The CDR3 DNA reads TGTGCCAGCAGCTTAGGGATAGCCTGTCGGGGCAATGAGCAGTTCTTC.

The chain employs TRBV7-8 and TRBJ1-1; maybe TRBD1 (5 bases). Trimming removed 6 bases from V and 3 bases from J, with 20 bases in between. From germline, CDR1 is SGHVS and CDR2 FQNEAQ. The CDR3 is 16 residues long. CDR3 sequence: CASRDFPGPSDTEAFF. For the CDR3, the DNA is TGTGCCAGCAGGGATTTCCCGGGACCCTCGGACACTGAAGCTTTCTTT.

The V call is TRBV6-4, the J call TRBJ2-3; 8 bases fit TRBD2. Germline lookup yields CDR1 MRHNA and CDR2 SNTAGT. Trimming took 4 bases from V and 1 from J; bases not matched to a gene: 7. The CDR3 is 16 residues long. The CDR3 region is CASSATTGGGTDTQYF. For the CDR3, the DNA is TGTGCCAGCAGTGCCACCACCGGGGGGGGCACAGATACGCAGTATTTT.

This clone has just one count. This sequence joins TRBV6-1 and TRBJ2-5; D is uncertain. Judging by the DNA end, TRBJ2-7 fits better; the J call may be wrong. The CDR3 totals 13 residues. Germline CDR1 is MNHNS and CDR2 is SASEGT. Here the CDR3 DNA reads TGTGCCAGCAGTGAAAGCGTGCCCTACGAGCAGTACTTC. Translation gives CASSESVPYEQYF.

The CDR3 nucleotides read TGTGCCAGCAGCCCCCAGGTTACCGGGGAGCTGTTTTTT. This translates into CASSPQVTGELFF. The chain links TRBV7-6 to TRBJ2-2; D is unclear. This CDR3 contains 13 residues. Germline V CDR1 and CDR2: SGHVS, FNYEAQ. The germline V and J ends were trimmed by 5 bases and 5 bases, with 9 bases remaining between them.

This chain links TRBV27 with TRBJ1-2; D uncertain. The CDR3 extends over 11 amino acids. Germline CDR1 is MNHEY and CDR2 is SMNVEV (reference sequence). V was trimmed by 6 bases and J by 6 bases, leaving 8 bases between them. The CDR3 DNA reads as TGTGCCAGCAGATGGAATGATGGCTACACCTTC. Its translation: CASRWNDGYTF.

J is TRBJ1-1 and V is TRBV10-3, with no clear D. The V end lost 4 bases, the J end lost 0 bases, and 9 bases lay between the germline ends. Germline V gene sequence: CDR1 ENHRY, CDR2 SYGVKD. This CDR3 region has 14 residues. CDR3 protein: CAISAATVNTEAFF. For the CDR3, the DNA is TGTGCCATCAGTGCAGCAACGGTGAACACTGAAGCTTTCTTT.

The chain links TRBV19 to TRBJ1-2, with 8 bases that match TRBD1. This CDR3 is 15 amino acids long. Per the germline V gene, CDR1 is LNHDA and CDR2 is SQIVND (reference sequence). V gave up 5 bases and J gave up 2 bases; unmatched junction bases: 7. The CDR3: CASSPLDRDNYGYTF. Written as DNA, the CDR3 is TGTGCCAGTAGTCCTCTGGACAGGGACAACTATGGCTACACCTTC.

This rearrangement joins TRBV30 to TRBJ2-1; possible D gene TRBD2, 5 bases. The CDR3 has 15 amino acids. V lost 1 base, J lost 4 bases, and 14 bases lay in between. CDR1 and CDR2 (germline): GTSNPN, SVGIG (reference sequence). CDR3 nucleotide sequence: TGTGCCTGGAGTGATTCGGCGGGTCCTTACAATGAGCAGTTCTTC. Its translation is CAWSDSAGPYNEQFF.

This chain connects TRBV27 to TRBJ2-7; 9 bases are a match to TRBD1. V lost 5 bases, J lost 0 bases, and 5 bases stayed unmatched. Germline V gene lookup returns CDR1 MNHEY and CDR2 SMNVEV (reference sequence). The CDR3 runs to 15 residues. The CDR3 nucleotides are TGTGCCAGCAGTCGGGACAGGGCCAGCTCCTACGAGCAGTACTTC. Protein sequence: CASSRDRASSYEQYF.

This rearrangement joins TRBV5-4 to TRBJ2-3; 13 bases map to TRBD2. The CDR3 length is 19 residues. Germline loops: CDR1 SGHNT, CDR2 YYREEE (reference sequence). J lost 5 bases, V lost 3 bases, and 15 bases had no gene match. The CDR3 sequence is CASSSDGTSGTLVGDTQYF. Written as DNA, the CDR3 is TGTGCCAGCAGCTCCGACGGGACTAGCGGGACGCTAGTGGGAGATACGCAGTATTTT.

The V gene is TRBV19, the J gene TRBJ2-3, with 9 bases aligning to TRBD2. The CDR3 spans 16 residues. Trimming at V came to 4 bases and at J to 5 bases, leaving 10 bases not matched to a gene. Germline V gene lookup returns CDR1 LNHDA and CDR2 SQIVND (reference sequence). The CDR3 bases are TGTGCCAGTAGTACCCCGACTAGCGGATGGCAAGATACGCAGTATTTT. Translated, it gives CASSTPTSGWQDTQYF.

The chain has TRBV19 and TRBJ2-7; the D gene could be TRBD1 or TRBD2 (5 bases each). Germline V gives CDR1 LNHDA, CDR2 SQIVND (reference sequence). Trimming cost V 1 base and J 4 bases, with 14 bases left between them. There are 15 residues in the CDR3. Written as DNA, the CDR3 is TGTGCCAGTAGTATAGGGCCGGACGGGACGTACGAGCAGTACTTC. Protein product: CASSIGPDGTYEQYF.

The chain carries TRBV5-1 and TRBJ1-2; TRBD1 is a possible D gene (5 bases). CDR1 and CDR2 (germline): SGHRS, YFSETQ. Trimming cost V 4 bases and J 9 bases, with 19 bases left between them. The CDR3 loop spans 14 amino acids. CDR3 DNA: TGCGCCAGCAGCCCCGAAGGGGAAGACGCACGCTACACCTTC. Its protein product is CASSPEGEDARYTF.

The chain recombines TRBV27 with TRBJ2-3, with D maybe TRBD2 (5 bases). The V gene's germline CDR1 is MNHEY and CDR2 SMNVEV (reference sequence). Trimming took off 5 bases at V and 0 bases at J, with 15 bases between the two ends. CDR3 size: 16 residues. CDR3 sequence (DNA): TGTGCCAGCAGTCCCCTCGGACTGTCTAGCACAGATACGCAGTATTTT. This translates into CASSPLGLSSTDTQYF.

The V call is TRBV5-4, the J call TRBJ2-1, with 7 bases fitting TRBD2. Germline V gives CDR1 SGHNT, CDR2 YYREEE (reference sequence). Trimming cost V 4 bases and J 2 bases; bases outside gene matches: 6. The CDR3 contains 15 residues. DNA of the CDR3: TGTGCCAGCAGCCCCACGGGGGGAGCCTACAATGAGCAGTTCTTC. This translates into CASSPTGGAYNEQFF.

The chain uses TRBV30 and TRBJ2-5; 9 bases map to TRBD1. J lost 7 bases, V lost 2 bases, and 5 bases had no gene match. This CDR3 spans 13 amino acids. Germline CDR1 and CDR2: GTSNPN and SVGIG (reference sequence). CDR3 amino acids: CAWSLQGAMTQYF. DNA for the CDR3: TGTGCCTGGAGTCTACAGGGGGCTATGACCCAGTACTTC.

This chain links TRBV30 with TRBJ2-7, with D uncertain. Per the germline V gene, CDR1 is GTSNPN and CDR2 is SVGIG (reference sequence). CDR3 size: 14 residues. Trimming took off 3 bases at V and 1 base at J, with 13 bases between the two ends. Here the CDR3 reads CAWRPDARSYEQYF. The DNA for the CDR3 is TGTGCCTGGAGGCCAGACGCCCGGTCCTACGAGCAGTACTTC. Full variable domain (rest looked up from reference TRBV30 and TRBJ2-7): SQTIHQWPATLVQPVGSPLSLECTVEGTSNPNLYWYRQAAGRGLQLLFYSVGIGQISSEVPQNLSASRPQDRQFILSSKKLLLSDSGFYLCAWRPDARSYEQYFGPGTRLTVT.

The chain has TRBV6-4 and TRBJ2-3; 9 bases are a match to TRBD2. The CDR3 length is 16 residues. V was pared by 3 bases and J by 4 bases, with 8 bases of the junction left unmatched. Germline V gives CDR1 MRHNA, CDR2 SNTAGT. The CDR3 DNA follows: TGTGCCAGCAGTGAAAAGGGAGCGGGAGGCGCAGATACGCAGTATTTT. It codes for CASSEKGAGGADTQYF.

This clone is judged medium-sized (0.01 to 0.1%). This chain uses TRBV7-9 with TRBJ2-1; 11 positions match TRBD2. CDR1 is SEHNR, CDR2 FQNEAQ, per germline (reference sequence). J lost 8 bases, V lost 2 bases, and 8 bases had no gene match. This CDR3 comprises 16 residues. CDR3 sequence (DNA): TGTGCCAGCAGCTTATCGGCTAGCGGGAGGTACCATGAGCAGTTCTTC. As protein: CASSLSASGRYHEQFF.

This CDR3 reads CASSWGLAGEGNEQFF. The CDR3 nucleotides read TGCGCCAGCAGCTGGGGACTAGCGGGGGAGGGTAATGAGCAGTTCTTC. The V and J genes are TRBV5-1 and TRBJ2-1, with 14 nucleotides matching TRBD2. CDR1 is SGHRS, CDR2 YFSETQ, per germline. The V segment lost 3 bases and the J segment 7 bases; nucleotides outside the gene matches: 6. The CDR3 is made up of 16 amino acids.

The chain uses TRBV7-9 and TRBJ2-7; D unresolved. CDR1 and CDR2 from the germline V gene are SEHNR and FQNEAQ (reference sequence). Trimming pared 1 base from V and 2 bases from J, leaving 3 bases between. This CDR3 comprises 12 residues. CDR3 bases: TGTGCCAGCAGCTTAGACCCCTACGAGCAGTACTTC. Translation: CASSLDPYEQYF.

V gene TRBV5-6 combines with J gene TRBJ1-5; 8 nucleotides agree with TRBD1. This CDR3 region has 15 residues. The V segment lost 4 bases and the J segment 3 bases; nucleotides outside the gene matches: 6. In germline, CDR1 is SGHDT, CDR2 YYEEEE. CDR3 residues: CASSATGDLNQPQHF. DNA for the CDR3: TGTGCCAGCAGCGCGACAGGGGACCTCAATCAGCCCCAGCATTTT.

This chain links TRBV11-2 with TRBJ1-1; possibly TRBD1 for D (6 bases). V was cut by 5 bases and J by 5 bases, with 9 bases left in between. CDR1 and CDR2 from the germline V gene are SGHAT and FQNNGV. CDR3 length: 12 residues. CDR3 in DNA: TGTGCCAGCAGCCCCGACAGGACTGAAGCTTTCTTT. Translated, it gives CASSPDRTEAFF.